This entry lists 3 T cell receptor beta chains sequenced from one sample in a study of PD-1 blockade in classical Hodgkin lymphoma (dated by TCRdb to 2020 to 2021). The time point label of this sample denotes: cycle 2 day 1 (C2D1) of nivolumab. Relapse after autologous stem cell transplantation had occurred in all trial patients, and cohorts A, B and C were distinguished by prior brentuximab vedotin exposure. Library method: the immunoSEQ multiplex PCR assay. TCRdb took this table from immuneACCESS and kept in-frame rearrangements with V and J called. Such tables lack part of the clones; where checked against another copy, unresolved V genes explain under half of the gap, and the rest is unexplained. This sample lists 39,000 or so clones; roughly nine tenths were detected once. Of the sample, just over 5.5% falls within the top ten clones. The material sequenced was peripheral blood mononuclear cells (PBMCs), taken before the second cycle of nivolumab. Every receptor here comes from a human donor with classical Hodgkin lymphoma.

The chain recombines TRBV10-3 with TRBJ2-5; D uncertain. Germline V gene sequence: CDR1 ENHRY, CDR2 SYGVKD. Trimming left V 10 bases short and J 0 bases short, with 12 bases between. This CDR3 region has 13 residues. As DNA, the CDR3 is TGTGCCACCACGAACACAGACCAAGAGACCCAGTACTTC. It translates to CATTNTDQETQYF.

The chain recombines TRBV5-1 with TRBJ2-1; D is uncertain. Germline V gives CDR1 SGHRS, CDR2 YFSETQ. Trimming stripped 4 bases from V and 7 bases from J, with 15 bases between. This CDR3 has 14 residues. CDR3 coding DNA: TGCGCCAGCAGCCCCGGGTTAGCATCAAATGAGCAGTTCTTC. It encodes CASSPGLASNEQFF.

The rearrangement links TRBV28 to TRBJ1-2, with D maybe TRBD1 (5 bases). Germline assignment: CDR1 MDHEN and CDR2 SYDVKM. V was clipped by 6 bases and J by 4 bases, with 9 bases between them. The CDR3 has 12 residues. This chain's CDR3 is CASREQVYGYTF. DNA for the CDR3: TGTGCCAGCAGGGAACAGGTCTATGGCTACACCTTC.